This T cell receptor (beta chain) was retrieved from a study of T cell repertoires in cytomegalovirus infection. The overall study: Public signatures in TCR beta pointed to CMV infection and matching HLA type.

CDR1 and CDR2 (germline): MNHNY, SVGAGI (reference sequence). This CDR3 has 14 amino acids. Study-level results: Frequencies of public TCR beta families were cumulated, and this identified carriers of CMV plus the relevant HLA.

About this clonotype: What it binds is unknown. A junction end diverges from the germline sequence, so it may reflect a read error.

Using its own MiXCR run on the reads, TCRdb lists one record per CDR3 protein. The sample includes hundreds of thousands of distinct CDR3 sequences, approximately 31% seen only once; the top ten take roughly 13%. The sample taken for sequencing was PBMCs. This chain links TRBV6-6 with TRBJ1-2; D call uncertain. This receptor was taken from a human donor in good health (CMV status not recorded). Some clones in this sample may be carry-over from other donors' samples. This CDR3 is CASSYDPLGSGYPF. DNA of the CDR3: TGTGCCAGCAGTTACGACCCCCTTGGGTCTGGCTACCCCTTC.